Following are 9 T cell receptor beta chains from one sample sequenced in a study of beta chain features in type 1 diabetes. Whole-study findings and limits: In every one of the four CD4+ subsets, TCRB CDR3s were moderately but significantly shorter in Type 1 diabetes patients.

Antigens of these TCRs are unknown. Reverse transcribing all isolated RNA meant expressed TCRB transcripts were sequenced. The repertoire was sequenced with immunoSEQ multiplex PCR; TCRdb's copy has only in-frame clones and lacks some. The table lists 300,000 to 350,000 clones, 7% to 10% of them singletons. Specimen: central memory CD4+ T cells from blood. These receptor sequences come from a young man with type 1 diabetes.

The genes are TRBV9 and TRBJ2-3; 11 bases are shared with TRBD2. The germline V gene encodes CDR1 SGDLS and CDR2 YYNGEE. V gave up 4 bases and J gave up 1 base; unmatched junction bases: 11. The CDR3 has 18 amino acids. DNA of the CDR3: TGTGCCAGCAGCTCCCATATAGCGGGGGGGCCTGGCACAGATACGCAGTATTTT. Translating it yields CASSSHIAGGPGTDTQYF. Full variable domain (rest looked up from reference TRBV9 and TRBJ2-3): DSGVTQTPKHLITATGQRVTLRCSPRSGDLSVYWYQQSLDQGLQFLIQYYNGEERAKGNILERFSAQQFPDLHSELNLSSLELGDSALYFCASSSHIAGGPGTDTQYFGPGTRLTVL.

This clone was seen only a few times. The chain is built from TRBV25-1 and TRBJ2-1, with D possibly matching TRBD1 (6 bases). This CDR3 comprises 16 residues. Per germline, CDR1 MGHDK and CDR2 SYGVNS. V lost 5 bases and J 4 bases, leaving 18 bases between the germline ends. The CDR3 region is CASSPQGRGKYNEQFF. The CDR3 region has the DNA TGTGCCAGCAGTCCCCAGGGCAGGGGAAAATACAATGAGCAGTTCTTC.

DNA of the CDR3: TGTGCCAGCAGTTCTAATTCAGGTTGGGGCAATCAGCCCCAGCATTTT. It is translated as CASSSNSGWGNQPQHF. The chain is built from TRBV27 and TRBJ1-5; no clear D gene. Germline CDR1 is MNHEY and CDR2 is SMNVEV (reference sequence). The V and J ends lost 4 bases and 2 bases respectively, with 15 bases between them. This CDR3 comprises 16 residues.

V and J are TRBV6-5 and TRBJ2-5; the match to TRBD2 covers 12 bases. CDR1 is MNHEY, CDR2 SVGAGI, per germline. The CDR3 extends over 13 amino acids. With 8 bases clipped from V and 6 bases from J, the junction kept 4 bases outside the gene matches. The CDR3 is CASLAGGAQTQYF. The CDR3 bases are TGTGCCAGCCTAGCGGGGGGGGCGCAGACCCAGTACTTC.

The chain uses TRBV5-1 and TRBJ2-7; D unclear. Germline V gene sequence: CDR1 SGHRS, CDR2 YFSETQ. Trimming left V 4 bases short and J 1 base short, with 12 bases between. This CDR3 has 14 residues. The CDR3 protein is CASSHGDGSYEQYF. CDR3 sequence (DNA): TGCGCCAGCAGCCACGGCGACGGGTCCTACGAGCAGTACTTC.

The V call is TRBV19, the J call TRBJ2-4; D is ambiguous. The CDR3 is 12 residues long. Per the germline V gene, CDR1 is LNHDA and CDR2 is SQIVND (reference sequence). Trimming left V 3 bases short and J 14 bases short, with 14 bases between. CDR3 DNA sequence: TGTGCCAGTAGTATGGACGCAGGTTGGAAGTACTTC. Encoded protein: CASSMDAGWKYF.

In this sample, this clone turned up a few times. V is TRBV10-3 and J is TRBJ2-3; D unclear. Germline V gene sequence: CDR1 ENHRY, CDR2 SYGVKD. The CDR3 extends over 16 amino acids. Trimming left V 3 bases short and J 0 bases short, with 13 bases between. The CDR3 DNA is TGTGCCATCAGTGATTGGGCCGCCCCTAGCACAGATACGCAGTATTTT. Translation: CAISDWAAPSTDTQYF.

The chain combines TRBV10-3 with TRBJ2-1, with D maybe TRBD1 (5 bases). The V gene lost 11 bases and the J gene lost 8 bases, with 19 bases spanning the gap. Per the germline V gene, CDR1 is ENHRY and CDR2 is SYGVKD. This CDR3 has 13 residues. The CDR3 nucleotides read TGTGCCTCAACGGCAGGGCCCGGGCATGAGCAGTTCTTC. Translation: CASTAGPGHEQFF.

This clone occurred a few times. CDR3 DNA: TGTGCCAGCAGTGATTTGGCTAGAGCTAATTCACCCCTCCACTTT. Translating it yields CASSDLARANSPLHF. This chain uses TRBV6-1 with TRBJ1-6; D unresolved. Trimming took 3 bases from V and 6 from J, leaving 12 bases between them. Germline V gene sequence: CDR1 MNHNS, CDR2 SASEGT. The CDR3 is made up of 15 amino acids.